A selection of T cell receptor beta chains follows, all from one sample in a study of T cell repertoires in cytomegalovirus infection. TCRdb re-derived calls from the reads in MiXCR, one entry per CDR3 protein. The repertoire includes 150,000 or so distinct CDR3 sequences, around 20% of them detected once, and roughly 9.7% sits in the top ten. The sample was PBMCs. These receptors originate from a human donor in good health (CMV status not recorded). Some clones in this sample may be carry-over from other donors' samples. Both conserved end residues are part of each CDR3. D genes are given only for firm matches. The listing skips clone size in some rows; elsewhere it reads once, few, many or a size class.

clone_size | cdr3_length | j_call | v_call | d_call | cdr3_nt | cdr3_aa
few | 15 | TRBJ2-3 | TRBV2 | - | TGTGCCAGCAGAATCGACAGATTCATCACAGATACGCAGTATTTT | CASRIDRFITDTQYF
- | 16 | TRBJ2-3 | TRBV7-3 | - | TGTGCCAGCTCCCCCTCCCTGACTAGAGTCACAGATACGCAGTATTTT | CASSPSLTRVTDTQYF
- | 14 | TRBJ2-1 | TRBV6-2/TRBV6-3 | - | TGTGCCAGCAGTTTGTTGGGGGCGCTTAATGAGCAGTTCTTC | CASSLLGALNEQFF
- | 13 | TRBJ1-2 | TRBV2 | - | TGTGCCAGCAGTGAAACAGGGAGCTATGGCTACACCTTC | CASSETGSYGYTF
- | 16 | TRBJ2-3 | TRBV29-1 | TRBD2 | TGCAGCGTTGATGCCGGGACTAGCGGTGCTTTGGATACGCAGTATTTT | CSVDAGTSGALDTQYF
- | 15 | TRBJ1-1 | TRBV19 | TRBD1 | TGTGCCAGTACTCATAGGGGGCTCCAGGGCACTGAAGCTTTCTTT | CASTHRGLQGTEAFF
many | 16 | TRBJ2-5 | TRBV2 | - | TGTGCCAGCATTTTCGACAGACTAGTCGGCCAAGAGACCCAGTACTTC | CASIFDRLVGQETQYF
- | 18 | TRBJ2-1 | TRBV12-3/TRBV12-4 | TRBD2 | TGTGCCAGCAGTCTCTCGAGATTTGCAGCGGGAGAGAGGGATGAGCAGTTCTTC | CASSLSRFAAGERDEQFF
- | 13 | TRBJ2-1 | TRBV20-1 | TRBD2 | TGCAGTGCTCGACTAGCGGTCGTCAATGAGCAGTTCTTC | CSARLAVVNEQFF
- | 14 | TRBJ2-7 | TRBV20-1 | TRBD2 | TGCAGTGCTAGAGATGCTCTAGCGGCCTACGAGCAGTACTTC | CSARDALAAYEQYF
- | 15 | TRBJ2-3 | TRBV19 | - | TGTGCCAGTAGTATCCGAACTAGCAGGGCAGATACGCAGTATTTT | CASSIRTSRADTQYF
many | 16 | TRBJ1-2 | TRBV7-3 | - | TGTGCCAGCAGCGCGGCAGCAGGGGCCGGTAGCTATGGCTACACCTTC | CASSAAAGAGSYGYTF
- | 14 | TRBJ1-6 | TRBV6-5 | TRBD1 | TGTGCCAGCAGAACTCGGGACAGGGGATCACCCCTCCACTTT | CASRTRDRGSPLHF
many | 16 | TRBJ1-6 | TRBV20-1 | - | TGCAGTGCCGCCGCGCCCGGGACTTCCTATAATTCACCCCTCCACTTT | CSAAAPGTSYNSPLHF
few | 16 | TRBJ2-3 | TRBV4-2 | - | TGTGCCAGCAGCCAAGAAGCGGTGATTGGCACAGATACGCAGTATTTT | CASSQEAVIGTDTQYF
- | 13 | TRBJ1-4 | TRBV2 | - | TGTGCCAGCCGCTACACCATTAATGAAAAACTGTTTTTT | CASRYTINEKLFF
- | 15 | TRBJ2-2 | TRBV19 | - | TGTGCCACTACCCAAGGAGGGCCGGGCACCGGGGAGCTGTTTTTT | CATTQGGPGTGELFF
many | 15 | TRBJ2-7 | TRBV7-2 | - | TGTGCCAGCAGCTTCTACTCCGGGGCCACCTACGAGCAGTACTTC | CASSFYSGATYEQYF
- | 17 | TRBJ2-2 | TRBV4-3 | - | TGCGCCAGCAGCCACCAAGAAGGCGGGCCGAACACCGGGGAGCTGTTTTTT | CASSHQEGGPNTGELFF
few | 16 | TRBJ1-2 | TRBV18 | TRBD1 | TGTGCCAGCACACCACTAGGACAGGGGCCTCTCTATGGCTACACCTTC | CASTPLGQGPLYGYTF
many | 14 | TRBJ2-1 | TRBV7-2 | - | TGTGCCAGCAGCTTAGCGGGACGGTGGAATGAGCAGTTCTTC | CASSLAGRWNEQFF
- | 11 | TRBJ2-7 | TRBV29-1 | - | TGCAGCGTTCAAACAGGAGGCGAGCAGTACTTC | CSVQTGGEQYF
few | 16 | TRBJ1-3 | TRBV29-1 | - | TGCAGCGTTATATTCGAACAGCCGACCTCTGGAAACACCATATATTTT | CSVIFEQPTSGNTIYF
- | 15 | TRBJ2-1 | TRBV11-2 | - | TGTGCCAGCAGCTTAAACGGCGGTACCTACAATGAGCAGTTCTTC | CASSLNGGTYNEQFF
- | 12 | TRBJ2-3 | TRBV24-1 | - | TGTGCCACCAGTGATTTTGCTGGGACGCAGTATTTT | CATSDFAGTQYF
many | 15 | TRBJ2-1 | TRBV7-2 | - | TGTGCCAGCAGCTTAGACTTCGGCTCCTACAATGAGCAGTTCTTC | CASSLDFGSYNEQFF
- | 13 | TRBJ1-1 | TRBV11-2 | - | TGTGCCAGCAGCCCCCCTACTCACACTGAAGCTTTCTTT | CASSPPTHTEAFF